The T cell receptor (beta chain) described here comes from a study of cytomegalovirus exposure and HLA in healthy donors. The study, taken as a whole, reports: Rare TCR sequences predominated, though certain public TCRs were found in many donors. Some segments of the V type, notably TRBV6-2 and TRBV6-3, were excluded as indistinguishable. Researchers catalogued approximately 170 TCR beta chains as cytomegalovirus-associated.

Primers included in the PCR were 60 Vbeta and 13 Jbeta primers. Study processing details: An analysis performed later counted about 80 million unique TCR beta chains (roughly 11 million of them shared). The method was immunoSEQ multiplex PCR; TCRdb's version includes in-frame clones alone and lacks a portion of them. The D gene and trimming were derived from the DNA, and the V and J assignments and clone size from that table. The sample holds approximately 89,000 clones, around 84% seen once. V gave up 4 bases and J gave up 6 bases; unmatched junction bases: 4. The CDR3 has 14 amino acids. Germline values: CDR1 SGHRS, CDR2 YFSETQ. In the case of this clone: What it binds is unknown. At the DNA level, this CDR3 is encoded by other sequences in the same sample as well.

The TCR comes from a man aged 40-55 years in good health and CMV-seropositive. What was sequenced was PBMCs. The V gene is TRBV5-1, the J gene TRBJ1-4; 9 bases map to TRBD1. This chain's CDR3 is CASSPRTGDEKLFF. The DNA of the CDR3 is TGCGCCAGCAGCCCTCGGACAGGGGATGAAAAACTGTTTTTT.